Presented here are 3 T cell receptor beta chains from one specimen sequenced in a study of shared clonotypes between healthy human individuals. Here immunoSEQ multiplex PCR was the method, and the copy in TCRdb shows in-frame clones only, minus some. Here the sample spans hundreds of thousands of clones, roughly 92% being singletons. CD8 cells classed as naive were CD45RO-negative and positively selected for CCR7, excluding terminally differentiated effector memory CD45RA+ cells. Sequencing was performed on naive CD8+ T cells sorted from blood. The source is a young man in good health.

Only a few counts were recorded for this clone. This chain's CDR3 is CASSFGQPTDEQYF. For the CDR3, the DNA is TGTGCCAGCAGCTTTGGACAGCCGACGGACGAGCAGTACTTC. This chain joins TRBV11-2 and TRBJ2-7; possible D gene TRBD1, 6 bases. V was clipped by 3 bases and J by 5 bases, with 14 bases between them. Germline CDR1 and CDR2: SGHAT and FQNNGV. The CDR3 runs to 14 residues.

This sequence joins TRBV7-9 and TRBJ2-7; D is possibly TRBD1 or TRBD2 (5 bases each). Germline lookup yields CDR1 SEHNR and CDR2 FQNEAQ (reference sequence). CDR3 length: 14 residues. The V and J ends lost 2 bases and 3 bases respectively, with 11 bases between them. The chain's CDR3 is CASSLSGGDYEQYF. CDR3 in DNA: TGTGCCAGCAGCTTAAGTGGGGGAGACTACGAGCAGTACTTC.

V gene TRBV7-8 combines with J gene TRBJ2-7; D perhaps matches TRBD1 (5 bases). The CDR3 runs 14 residues. Germline CDR1 is SGHVS and CDR2 is FQNEAQ. The V and J ends lost 4 bases and 2 bases respectively, with 12 bases between them. The CDR3 sequence: CASSYTNRPYEQYF. The CDR3 DNA reads as TGTGCCAGCAGCTACACGAACAGGCCCTACGAGCAGTACTTC.